One and the same sample provided the 22 T cell receptor beta chains below, sequenced in a study of cytomegalovirus exposure and HLA in healthy donors. PCR involved 60 Vbeta and 13 Jbeta primers. Assay used: immunoSEQ multiplex PCR; TCRdb lists only in-frame clones, some missing. The table includes more than 150,000 clones, 84% detected once. Sequenced sample: PBMCs. The receptor set was obtained from a girl aged 2 to 9 in good health and CMV-seropositive.

The chain employs TRBV19 and TRBJ1-1; D unresolved. The CDR3 is 15 residues long. Germline-derived CDR1 and CDR2 are LNHDA and SQIVND (reference sequence). V gave up 1 base and J gave up 7 bases, with 16 bases separating them. CDR3: CASSIVATPVDEAFF. The CDR3 bases are TGTGCCAGTAGTATAGTAGCGACACCGGTCGATGAAGCTTTCTTT. Full variable domain (missing parts from reference TRBV19 and TRBJ1-1): DGGITQSPKYLFRKEGQNVTLSCEQNLNHDAMYWYRQDPGQGLRLIYYSQIVNDFQKGDIAEGYSVSREKKESFPLTVTSAQKNPTAFYLCASSIVATPVDEAFFGQGTRLTVV.

The V gene is TRBV28, the J gene TRBJ2-1, with 7 bases that match TRBD2. Germline V gene lookup returns CDR1 MDHEN and CDR2 SYDVKM. The ends lost 5 bases at V and 4 bases at J; junction bases unmatched: 11. The CDR3 has 16 residues. For the CDR3, the DNA is TGTGCCAGCAGTGCCCAAGGAGCGGGGAGTTACAATGAGCAGTTCTTC. Translation gives CASSAQGAGSYNEQFF. Together with reference TRBV28 and TRBJ2-1, the CDR3 gives the full variable domain: DVKVTQSSRYLVKRTGEKVFLECVQDMDHENMFWYRQDPGLGLRLIYFSYDVKMKEKGDIPEGYSVSREKKERFSLILESASTNQTSMYLCASSAQGAGSYNEQFFGPGTRLTVL.

As for this clone: At the DNA level, this CDR3 is encoded by other sequences in the same sample as well. The chain recombines TRBV6-5 with TRBJ2-6, with no clear D. Per germline, CDR1 MNHEY and CDR2 SVGAGI. V was pared by 0 bases and J by 0 bases, with 6 bases between. This CDR3 contains 16 residues. The DNA of the CDR3 is TGTGCCAGCAGTTACTCGAGAGGCTCTGGGGCCAACGTCCTGACTTTC. Its translation: CASSYSRGSGANVLTF.

This chain uses TRBV7-3 with TRBJ1-6; no reliable D call. The CDR3 spans 13 residues. The V end lost 5 bases, the J end lost 9 bases, and 11 bases lay between the germline ends. The V gene's germline CDR1 is SGHTA and CDR2 FQGTGA. CDR3 nucleotide sequence: TGTGCCAGCAGCAGAGGGCGCGGTTCACCCCTCCACTTT. Translating gives CASSRGRGSPLHF.

V is TRBV4-2 and J is TRBJ2-7; TRBD2 matches at 13 bases. CDR1 and CDR2 (germline): LGHNA, YNFKEQ. With V trimmed by 0 bases and J by 0 bases, 5 bases remained unmatched. This CDR3 is 18 amino acids long. CDR3: CASSQEWTSGSLSYEQYF. CDR3 bases: TGTGCCAGCAGCCAAGAGTGGACTAGCGGGAGCCTCTCCTACGAGCAGTACTTC.

The chain is built from TRBV6-5 and TRBJ2-3, with 7 bases matching TRBD2. V lost 0 bases to trimming and J lost 14 bases; unmatched junction nucleotides: 11. There are 14 residues in the CDR3. In germline, CDR1 is MNHEY, CDR2 SVGAGI. This CDR3 is CASSYSGPTSSPYF. CDR3 nucleotide sequence: TGTGCCAGCAGTTACTCGGGCCCGACTAGCTCCCCGTATTTT.

V is TRBV10-2 and J is TRBJ1-1; 7 bases line up with TRBD1. Trimming at V came to 4 bases and at J to 7 bases, leaving 9 bases not matched to a gene. This CDR3 has 14 residues. CDR1 and CDR2 (germline): WSHSY, SAAADI. The CDR3 loop reads CASSVFPTGDEAFF. DNA for the CDR3: TGCGCCAGCAGTGTCTTCCCTACAGGGGATGAAGCTTTCTTT.

The rearrangement joins TRBV7-9 to TRBJ1-4; D unresolved. CDR1 is SEHNR, CDR2 FQNEAQ, per germline (reference sequence). This CDR3 has 16 amino acids. Trimming took off 0 bases at V and 7 bases at J, with 15 bases between the two ends. DNA of the CDR3: TGTGCCAGCAGCTTAGCCGTATTCGGGTCTAGTGAAAAACTGTTTTTT. This sequence encodes CASSLAVFGSSEKLFF.

The chain couples TRBV11-2 to TRBJ2-2; 8 positions agree with TRBD2. Germline V lookup: CDR1 SGHAT, CDR2 FQNNGV. There are 17 residues in the CDR3. V lost 5 bases, J lost 5 bases, and 13 bases stayed unmatched. CDR3 region: CASSPPPGGARTGELFF. The CDR3 DNA sequence: TGTGCCAGCAGCCCCCCCCCGGGGGGGGCGCGGACCGGGGAGCTGTTTTTT.

V is TRBV2 and J is TRBJ2-5; 8 bases are shared with TRBD2. V shed 3 bases and J 5 bases; nucleotides not matched to a gene: 2. The CDR3 runs 13 residues. Per the germline V gene, CDR1 is SNHLY and CDR2 is FYNNEI. This CDR3 reads CASSDVAGETQYF. Written as DNA, the CDR3 is TGTGCCAGCAGTGATGTAGCGGGGGAGACCCAGTACTTC. Looking up the rest from reference TRBV2 and TRBJ2-5 gives the full variable domain: EPEVTQTPSHQVTQMGQEVILRCVPISNHLYFYWYRQILGQKVEFLVSFYNNEISEKSEIFDDQFSVERPDGSNFTLKIRSTKLEDSAMYFCASSDVAGETQYFGPGTRLLVL.

The count of this clone is one. This chain connects TRBV5-1 to TRBJ2-4; 12 bases match TRBD2. Germline V CDR1 and CDR2: SGHRS, YFSETQ. This CDR3 spans 18 amino acids. J was trimmed by 6 bases and V by 1 base; bases with no gene match: 11. The CDR3 reads CASSLCLAGGLCRNIQYF. DNA of the CDR3: TGCGCCAGCAGCTTGTGTCTAGCGGGGGGGCTATGCAGAAACATTCAGTACTTC. Filled out from reference TRBV5-1 and TRBJ2-4, the complete variable domain reads KAGVTQTPRYLIKTRGQQVTLSCSPISGHRSVSWYQQTPGQGLQFLFEYFSETQRNKGNFPGRFSGRQFSNSRSEMNVSTLELGDSALYLCASSLCLAGGLCRNIQYFGAGTRLSVL.

The chain carries TRBV5-1 and TRBJ2-3, with TRBD1 matching over 9 bases. CDR1 and CDR2 from the germline V gene are SGHRS and YFSETQ. Trimming took 5 bases from V and 4 from J; bases not matched to a gene: 17. The CDR3 consists of 18 residues. Here the CDR3 reads CASSSQQGARAEADTQYF. CDR3 DNA sequence: TGCGCCAGCAGTTCCCAACAGGGGGCGCGGGCGGAGGCAGATACGCAGTATTTT.

This rearrangement joins TRBV6-5 to TRBJ2-3; the D gene is possibly TRBD2 (5 bases). Germline V lookup: CDR1 MNHEY, CDR2 SVGAGI. V was shortened by 4 bases and J by 1 base, with 9 bases between the two germline ends. The CDR3 consists of 14 residues. CDR3 DNA: TGTGCCAGCAGTTCGGGGTACCGCACAGATACGCAGTATTTT. Translation gives CASSSGYRTDTQYF.

CDR3 protein: CAISASGREPDTQYF. DNA for the CDR3: TGTGCCATCAGTGCTAGCGGGAGGGAGCCAGATACGCAGTATTTT. The chain recombines TRBV10-3 with TRBJ2-3; 12 positions match TRBD2. V was pared by 4 bases and J by 4 bases, with 3 bases of the junction left unmatched. There are 15 residues in the CDR3. Germline CDR1 is ENHRY and CDR2 is SYGVKD.

CDR3 residues: CASSLILATGELFF. The CDR3 nucleotides read TGCGCCAGCAGCCTAATTCTAGCGACCGGGGAGCTGTTTTTT. This rearrangement joins TRBV4-1 to TRBJ2-2; a weak D match, TRBD2 (6 bases). The germline CDR1 and CDR2 sequences are MGHRA and YSYEKL. V was clipped by 4 bases and J by 5 bases, with 11 bases between them. This CDR3 contains 14 residues.

The chain combines TRBV5-1 with TRBJ1-5, with D possibly being TRBD1 (5 bases). The V end was cut by 0 bases, the J end by 8 bases, with 15 bases between. Germline V gene data show CDR1 as SGHRS and CDR2 as YFSETQ. This CDR3 has 15 amino acids. This CDR3 reads CASSLAPGEGKPQHF. The CDR3 region has the DNA TGCGCCAGCAGCTTGGCGCCGGGGGAGGGGAAGCCCCAGCATTTT.

The chain is built from TRBV9 and TRBJ2-1; 10 nucleotides match TRBD2. Germline CDR1 and CDR2: SGDLS and YYNGEE. V trimming: 0 bases; J trimming: 5 bases; junction bases outside the gene matches: 11. The CDR3 extends over 18 amino acids. The CDR3 nucleotides are TGTGCCAGCAGCGTAGAGGGGGCGACTAGCGGGTTGCACAATGAGCAGTTCTTC. It translates to CASSVEGATSGLHNEQFF.

The rearrangement links TRBV27 to TRBJ2-2; D ambiguous. Germline CDR1 is MNHEY and CDR2 is SMNVEV (reference sequence). V was shortened by 3 bases and J by 1 base, with 6 bases between the two germline ends. The length of the CDR3 is 14 residues. CDR3 bases: TGTGCCAGCAGTTTGGCAGGGAACACCGGGGAGCTGTTTTTT. Its translation: CASSLAGNTGELFF.

This clone was observed a few times. CDR3 nucleotides: TGTGCCAGCAGCCATCCCGACAGGAATGAAAAACTGTTTTTT. It specifies CASSHPDRNEKLFF. This chain links TRBV5-4 with TRBJ1-4, with a possible D match to TRBD1 (6 bases). CDR1 is SGHNT and CDR2 is YYREEE in the germline V gene (reference sequence). The germline V and J ends were trimmed by 4 bases and 5 bases, with 12 bases remaining between them. The CDR3 contains 14 residues.

The chain couples TRBV10-2 to TRBJ2-3, with D maybe TRBD2 (6 bases). In germline, CDR1 is WSHSY, CDR2 SAAADI. V lost 8 bases, J lost 0 bases, and 12 bases lay in between. The length of the CDR3 is 14 residues. The CDR3 coding sequence is TGCGCCAGCCTAAGGCGGGGAAGCACAGATACGCAGTATTTT. Translation gives CASLRRGSTDTQYF.

The V and J genes are TRBV7-2 and TRBJ2-7; 10 bases align to TRBD2. The germline CDR1 and CDR2 sequences are SGHTA and FQGNSA. This CDR3 has 16 amino acids. J gave up 0 bases and V 1 base, and 3 bases lay outside the gene matches. This CDR3 is CASSLGSSGSSYEQYF. In nucleotides, the CDR3 is TGTGCCAGCAGCTTAGGCTCTAGCGGGAGCTCCTACGAGCAGTACTTC.

The rearrangement links TRBV28 to TRBJ1-5; D might be TRBD1 (6 bases). Trimming took off 4 bases at V and 5 bases at J, with 12 bases between the two ends. The CDR3 extends over 14 amino acids. Germline CDR1 is MDHEN and CDR2 is SYDVKM. The CDR3 nucleotides read TGTGCCAGCAGTTCCTACAGGGACCATCAGCCCCAGCATTTT. It codes for CASSSYRDHQPQHF.